Included here is one T cell receptor beta chain sequence, with context. This sample is drawn from a study of blood T cell repertoires in COVID-19. This table comes from immunoSEQ multiplex PCR, and its TCRdb copy is limited to in-frame clones, with some not included. The sample records about 300,000 clones, around nine tenths being singletons. The CDR3 has 14 residues. With 2 bases removed from V and 2 bases from J, the gap between germline ends came to 11 bases. CDR1 is SGHKS and CDR2 is YYEKEE in the germline V gene (reference sequence). The V and J genes are TRBV5-5 and TRBJ2-7; the D gene is possibly TRBD2 (5 bases). The origin of this receptor is a man in his sixties who had recovered from COVID-19. Specimen: PBMCs or T cells enriched from blood (not recorded which). CDR3 sequence reads: CASSFVVGAYEQYF. The CDR3 bases are TGTGCCAGCAGCTTCGTCGTCGGGGCCTACGAGCAGTACTTC.